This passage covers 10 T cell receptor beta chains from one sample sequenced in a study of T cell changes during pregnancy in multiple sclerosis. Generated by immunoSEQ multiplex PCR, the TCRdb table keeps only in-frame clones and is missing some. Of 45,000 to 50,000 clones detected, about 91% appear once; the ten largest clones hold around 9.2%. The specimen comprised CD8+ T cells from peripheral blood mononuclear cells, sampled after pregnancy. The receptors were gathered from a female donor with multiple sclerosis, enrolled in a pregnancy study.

CDR3 region: CASSLISGGELFF. CDR3 coding DNA: TGTGCCAGCAGCTTAATATCGGGCGGGGAGCTGTTTTTT. The chain recombines TRBV7-6 with TRBJ2-2; the D is unclear. V was cut by 2 bases and J by 7 bases, with 8 bases left in between. The germline gives CDR1 SGHVS, CDR2 FNYEAQ. The CDR3 spans 13 residues.

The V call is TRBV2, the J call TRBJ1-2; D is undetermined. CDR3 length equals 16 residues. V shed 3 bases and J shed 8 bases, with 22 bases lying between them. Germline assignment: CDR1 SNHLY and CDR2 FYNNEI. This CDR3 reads CASSDVAGLLQWGYTF. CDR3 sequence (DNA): TGTGCCAGCAGTGATGTCGCGGGCCTGCTCCAGTGGGGCTACACCTTC.

CDR3 nucleotides: TGTGCCAGCAGCCAAGTCCCATTCACTGAAGCTTTCTTT. Translation gives CASSQVPFTEAFF. The V call is TRBV4-2, the J call TRBJ1-1; no firm D call. The germline gives CDR1 LGHNA, CDR2 YNFKEQ. The CDR3 runs to 13 residues. V was clipped by 1 base and J by 4 bases, with 7 bases between them.

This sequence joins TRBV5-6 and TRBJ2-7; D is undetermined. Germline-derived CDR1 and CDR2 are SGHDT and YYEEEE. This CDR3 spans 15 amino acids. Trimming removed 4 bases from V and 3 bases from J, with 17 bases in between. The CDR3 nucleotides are TGTGCCAGCAGCCAGATAGGAGCCAGTGGCTACGAGCAGTACTTC. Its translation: CASSQIGASGYEQYF.

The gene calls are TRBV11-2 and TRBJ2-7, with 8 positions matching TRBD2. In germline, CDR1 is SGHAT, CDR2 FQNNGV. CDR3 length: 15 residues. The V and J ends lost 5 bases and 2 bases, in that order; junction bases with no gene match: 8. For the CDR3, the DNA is TGTGCCAGCAGCCAGAACACGGGACTAGCCTACGAGCAGTACTTC. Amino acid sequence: CASSQNTGLAYEQYF.

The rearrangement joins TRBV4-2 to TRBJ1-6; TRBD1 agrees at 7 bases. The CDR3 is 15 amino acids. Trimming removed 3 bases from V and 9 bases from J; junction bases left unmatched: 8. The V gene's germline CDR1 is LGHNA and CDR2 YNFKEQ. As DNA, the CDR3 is TGTGCCAGCAGCCAGGAAGGGACAGTTGCTTCACCCCTCCACTTT. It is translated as CASSQEGTVASPLHF.

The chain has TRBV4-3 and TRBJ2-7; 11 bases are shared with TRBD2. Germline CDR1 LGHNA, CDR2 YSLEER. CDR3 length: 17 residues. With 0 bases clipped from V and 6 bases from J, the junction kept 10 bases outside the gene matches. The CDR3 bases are TGCGCCAGCAGCCAAGATGGTAGCGGGGGGGCCAATCGCGAGCAGTACTTC. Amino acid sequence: CASSQDGSGGANREQYF.

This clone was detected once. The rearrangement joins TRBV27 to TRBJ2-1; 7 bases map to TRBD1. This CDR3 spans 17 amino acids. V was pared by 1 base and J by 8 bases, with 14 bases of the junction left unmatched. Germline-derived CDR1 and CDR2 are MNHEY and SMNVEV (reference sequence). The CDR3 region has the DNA TGTGCCAGCAGTTTATTAAAAGGGGGCAGGGTCCTGGATGAGCAGTTCTTC. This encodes CASSLLKGGRVLDEQFF.

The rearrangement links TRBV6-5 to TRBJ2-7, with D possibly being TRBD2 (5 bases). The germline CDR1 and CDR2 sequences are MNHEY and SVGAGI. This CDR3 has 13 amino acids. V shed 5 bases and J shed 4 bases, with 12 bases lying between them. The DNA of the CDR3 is TGTGCCAGCAGTCCGGGATCGGGGTACGAGCAGTACTTC. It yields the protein CASSPGSGYEQYF.

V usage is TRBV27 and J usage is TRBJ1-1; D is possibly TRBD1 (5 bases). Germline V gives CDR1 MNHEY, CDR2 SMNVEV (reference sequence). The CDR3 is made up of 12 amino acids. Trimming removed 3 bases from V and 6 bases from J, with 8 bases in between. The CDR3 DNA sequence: TGTGCCAGCAGTTTTCCGGGGGCTGAAGCTTTCTTT. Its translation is CASSFPGAEAFF.